The clone carrying this T cell receptor beta chain was seen more than once but under ten times. The source of the sample is a study of T-cell reconstitution after alpha-beta-depleted transplantation in children. The authors prepared the TCRbeta library with unique molecular identifiers. MiXCR, applied by TCRdb to the PCR reads, yields one record per CDR3 protein. The sample lists roughly 350,000 distinct CDR3 sequences, around 10% seen once, with 2% to 2.5% in the top ten. Trimming cost V 5 bases and J 14 bases; bases outside gene matches: 3. The CDR3 consists of 11 residues. Germline V CDR1 and CDR2: SGHTA, FQGNSA.

The sample consisted of PBMCs from the stem cell graft donor, taken from the stem cell graft. The chain carries TRBV7-2 and TRBJ2-1, with 10 bases identical to TRBD2. This TCR was sampled from a human donor who donated a stem cell graft to a child with acute lymphoblastic leukemia. CDR3 coding DNA: TGTGCCAGCAGCACCGGACTAGCGGAGTTCTTC. Its translation is CASSTGLAEFF.